This T cell receptor beta chain was recovered during a study of STAT5B mutations in CD4+ large granular lymphocyte leukemia. Study in general: Cryopreserved patient cells were CD8-depleted, then anti-CD4 bead selected.

This clone was observed a single time. Germline CDR1 WNHNN, CDR2 SYGVQD (reference sequence). This CDR3 comprises 14 residues. J gave up 3 bases and V 4 bases, and 3 bases lay outside the gene matches. Per the original data handling: Productive clonotypes were detectable down to 2.59 x 10-5 frequency. The protocol was immunoSEQ multiplex PCR, while the TCRdb copy is restricted to in-frame clones and leaves out a portion. The DNA gave D and trimming, while V, J and clone size come from that table. Among roughly 5,900 clones listed, roughly 73% were seen once. Material for sequencing was PBMCs. The clonotype was recovered from a man older than 75 with CD4+ T-cell large granular lymphocyte leukemia. V gene TRBV10-1 combines with J gene TRBJ2-3, with 8 nucleotides matching TRBD2. DNA of the CDR3: TGCGCCAGCAGTGCAGCGGGAGAAACAGATACGCAGTATTTT. This gives the protein CASSAAGETDTQYF.